A selection of T cell receptor beta chains follows, all from one sample in a study of T-cell memory formation after mild COVID-19. MiXCR, run by TCRdb on the 5' RACE reads, gives a single entry per CDR3 protein. The table has 350,000 or so distinct CDR3 sequences, 13% seen once. The sequenced material came from PBMCs or a T cell subset sorted from them (not recorded which). These receptors all stem from a man aged 18-30 years who had mild COVID-19 (a few samples of this study predate the infection). Cell type and time point are not known. Both conserved end residues are part of each CDR3. Each record gives: D gene, V gene, J gene, CDR3 protein. A D gene is named only where the DNA matches it firmly.

>NA|TRBV5-1|TRBJ2-7
CASSYGQTRYEQYF
>NA|TRBV2|TRBJ2-1
CASSPTSNEQFF
>NA|TRBV10-3|TRBJ2-6
CAISASEDWEANVLTF
>NA|TRBV5-1|TRBJ1-1
CASSWGIGANTEAFF
>NA|TRBV6-5|TRBJ1-6
CASSYGSTTDYNSPLHF
>NA|TRBV7-9|TRBJ2-3
CASARDGLTDTQYF
>NA|TRBV5-6|TRBJ1-6
CASSLGWDNSPLHF
>NA|TRBV6-2/TRBV6-3|TRBJ2-1
CASSYSREQFF
>NA|TRBV20-1|TRBJ2-5
CSVSGTPQETQYF
>NA|TRBV6-1|TRBJ2-5
CASSEIGFGETQYF
>TRBD1|TRBV11-2|TRBJ1-6
CASSRGQQLPDLHF
>NA|TRBV5-1|TRBJ1-3
CASSSRTAPGNTIYF
>TRBD2|TRBV7-3|TRBJ2-3
CASSLKGTSGGGDTQYF
>TRBD1|TRBV6-5|TRBJ2-1
CASSSVPGQEQFF
>NA|TRBV6-5|TRBJ2-3
CASGESDADTQYF
>TRBD2|TRBV7-8|TRBJ2-3
CASSTLAIRTDTQYF
>TRBD2|TRBV7-9|TRBJ2-3
CASSRLAELTDTQYF
>NA|TRBV15|TRBJ2-6
CATSREGSLSGANVLTF
>NA|TRBV27|TRBJ2-3
CASSFLANTDTQYF